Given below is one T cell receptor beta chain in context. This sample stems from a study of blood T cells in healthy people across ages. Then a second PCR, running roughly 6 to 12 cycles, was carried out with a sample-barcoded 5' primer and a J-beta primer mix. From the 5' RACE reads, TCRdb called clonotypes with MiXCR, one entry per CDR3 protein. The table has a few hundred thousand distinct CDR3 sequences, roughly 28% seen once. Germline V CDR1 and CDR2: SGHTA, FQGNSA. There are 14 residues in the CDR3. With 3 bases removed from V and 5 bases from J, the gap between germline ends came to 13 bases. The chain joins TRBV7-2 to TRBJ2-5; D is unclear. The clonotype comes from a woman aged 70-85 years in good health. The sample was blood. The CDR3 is CASSFLSVAETQYF. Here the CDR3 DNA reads TGTGCCAGCAGCTTTTTATCCGTTGCGGAGACCCAGTACTTC.